Presented here are 13 T cell receptor beta chains from one specimen sequenced in a study of T cell changes during pregnancy in multiple sclerosis. The data were produced by immunoSEQ multiplex PCR, yet TCRdb's version contains in-frame clones alone and is incomplete. The table lists tens of thousands of clones, almost 95% of them singletons. Sequencing used peripheral blood. Every receptor here comes from a female donor with multiple sclerosis, enrolled in a pregnancy study.

The count of this clone is one. The chain joins TRBV7-2 to TRBJ1-1, with 8 bases fitting TRBD1. Germline V lookup: CDR1 SGHTA, CDR2 FQGNSA. This CDR3 comprises 16 residues. Trimming at V came to 5 bases and at J to 4 bases, leaving 12 bases not matched to a gene. CDR3 coding DNA: TGTGCCAGCAGCGACCGGACAGGGCATACCGGCACTGAAGCTTTCTTT. Amino acids: CASSDRTGHTGTEAFF.

The chain has TRBV29-1 and TRBJ2-5, with 7 bases that match TRBD1. CDR1 and CDR2 (germline): SQVTM, ANQGSEA. The CDR3 is 14 residues long. The junction had 8 bases not matched to a gene; V was cut back by 7 bases and J by 0 bases. CDR3 nucleotide sequence: TGCAGCGCCGGGGACAGAACTTACCAAGAGACCCAGTACTTC. The encoded protein is CSAGDRTYQETQYF.

This sequence joins TRBV5-1 and TRBJ1-2, with TRBD1 matching 7 bases. The CDR3 is 13 residues long. Germline V CDR1 and CDR2: SGHRS, YFSETQ. Trimming at V came to 7 bases and at J to 3 bases, leaving 6 bases not matched to a gene. CDR3 coding DNA: TGCGCCAGCCAAAGGGGGCAGGACTATGGCTACACCTTC. Protein product: CASQRGQDYGYTF.

The rearrangement joins TRBV7-2 to TRBJ1-5, with a tentative D call TRBD1 (5 bases). Per the germline V gene, CDR1 is SGHTA and CDR2 is FQGNSA. CDR3 length: 12 residues. The V end was cut by 5 bases, the J end by 9 bases, with 11 bases between. The CDR3 protein is CASSLRDRPQHF. The DNA for the CDR3 is TGTGCCAGCAGCCTCAGGGATCGGCCCCAGCATTTT.

This clone was counted a single time. The V and J genes are TRBV2 and TRBJ2-2; D unresolved. Trimming removed 10 bases at V and 1 base at J, with 7 bases between. CDR1 and CDR2 (germline): SNHLY, FYNNEI. This CDR3 region has 12 residues. CDR3 DNA: TGTGCCACCCAGGAGAACACCGGGGAGCTGTTTTTT. Translated, it gives CATQENTGELFF. Looking up the rest from reference TRBV2 and TRBJ2-2 gives the full variable domain: EPEVTQTPSHQVTQMGQEVILRCVPISNHLYFYWYRQILGQKVEFLVSFYNNEISEKSEIFDDQFSVERPDGSNFTLKIRSTKLEDSAMYFCATQENTGELFFGEGSRLTVL.

The V call is TRBV13, the J call TRBJ2-5; 7 nucleotides line up with TRBD1. The CDR3 is 15 residues long. CDR1 and CDR2 (germline): PRHDT, FYEKMQ (reference sequence). Losses at the gene ends were 5 bases for V and 2 bases for J; bases not matched to a gene: 8. CDR3 nucleotide sequence: TGTGCCAGCAGCGCCTCCGGGACAGCACAAGAGACCCAGTACTTC. Residues: CASSASGTAQETQYF.

The rearrangement uses TRBV2 and TRBJ1-3; D not certain. The germline gives CDR1 SNHLY, CDR2 FYNNEI. This CDR3 comprises 14 residues. Trimming cost V 3 bases and J 0 bases, with 6 bases left between them. CDR3 residues: CASSDDLSGNTIYF. CDR3 nucleotides: TGTGCCAGCAGTGACGACCTCTCTGGAAACACCATATATTTT.

J is TRBJ2-7 and V is TRBV29-1; D is unclear. CDR1 and CDR2 from the germline V gene are SQVTM and ANQGSEA. The germline V and J ends were trimmed by 3 bases and 0 bases, with 15 bases remaining between them. The CDR3 spans 15 residues. In DNA form, the CDR3 reads TGCAGCGTTGATGAGAGTGGAGAAAACTCCTACGAGCAGTACTTC. Its protein product is CSVDESGENSYEQYF.

V usage is TRBV7-9 and J usage is TRBJ2-1; TRBD2 is a possible D gene (5 bases). Per the germline V gene, CDR1 is SEHNR and CDR2 is FQNEAQ (reference sequence). Trimming shortened V by 5 bases and J by 10 bases, and 15 bases separated the two germline ends. CDR3 size: 13 residues. CDR3: CASSQSTDWEQFF. CDR3 DNA sequence: TGTGCCAGCAGCCAGTCGACGGACTGGGAGCAGTTCTTC.

This rearrangement joins TRBV5-1 to TRBJ2-7; the match to TRBD2 covers 11 bases. With V trimmed by 4 bases and J by 0 bases, 15 bases remained unmatched. CDR3 length: 19 residues. Germline assignment: CDR1 SGHRS and CDR2 YFSETQ. Here the CDR3 DNA reads TGCGCCAGCAGCCCCCGGGGGCCCGTAGCGGGAGGGAGCTCCTACGAGCAGTACTTC. Protein sequence: CASSPRGPVAGGSSYEQYF.

The gene calls are TRBV7-2 and TRBJ1-5, with D unresolved. The germline V and J ends were trimmed by 5 bases and 8 bases, with 13 bases remaining between them. Germline values: CDR1 SGHTA, CDR2 FQGNSA. This CDR3 has 13 amino acids. The CDR3 sequence is CASSPGPSEPQHF. The CDR3 region has the DNA TGTGCCAGCAGCCCGGGCCCCAGTGAGCCCCAGCATTTT.

This chain links TRBV6-5 with TRBJ2-7; 8 bases align to TRBD1. This CDR3 is 15 amino acids long. The germline CDR1 and CDR2 sequences are MNHEY and SVGAGI. With 6 bases clipped from V and 3 bases from J, the junction kept 10 bases outside the gene matches. CDR3 sequence: CASRATGTGLYEQYF. CDR3 bases: TGTGCCAGCAGAGCGACCGGGACAGGACTCTACGAGCAGTACTTC.

This chain uses TRBV10-3 with TRBJ1-3, with D perhaps TRBD1 (5 bases). Germline loops: CDR1 ENHRY, CDR2 SYGVKD. The CDR3 has 15 residues. Between the trimmed V and J ends, which lost 2 bases and 0 bases, there was a span of 8 bases. CDR3 in amino acids: CAISERDLSGNTIYF. The CDR3 DNA sequence: TGTGCCATCAGTGAGCGGGACCTCTCTGGAAACACCATATATTTT.